This record covers a single TCR beta chain. The assay was immunoSEQ multiplex PCR, and TCRdb's table has in-frame clones only and misses some. The repertoire holds about 42,000 clones, with around nine tenths as singletons. V dropped 3 bases and J dropped 2; count of bases not matched to a gene: 5. Germline loops: CDR1 SGHNT, CDR2 YYREEE (reference sequence). This CDR3 is 14 amino acids long. This sample was taken from a study of blood T cell repertoires in COVID-19. About the study: Samples representing acute and convalescent COVID-19 were sourced from the United States, Italy and Spain. In each case, the material was cDNA or gDNA derived from T cells, B-cell-depleted T cells, or PBMCs.

The chain couples TRBV5-4 to TRBJ2-7, with 7 bases aligning to TRBD1. The sequence came from a human donor in a cohort sampled during active COVID-19. Sequenced input: peripheral blood. The CDR3 loop reads CASSSWTGTYEQYF. The DNA of the CDR3 is TGTGCCAGCAGCTCCTGGACAGGAACCTACGAGCAGTACTTC. Using reference TRBV5-4 and TRBJ2-7 for the parts outside the CDR3, the full variable domain is ETGVTQSPTHLIKTRGQQVTLRCSSQSGHNTVSWYQQALGQGPQFIFQYYREEENGRGNFPPRFSGLQFPNYSSELNVNALELDDSALYLCASSSWTGTYEQYFGPGTRLTVT.